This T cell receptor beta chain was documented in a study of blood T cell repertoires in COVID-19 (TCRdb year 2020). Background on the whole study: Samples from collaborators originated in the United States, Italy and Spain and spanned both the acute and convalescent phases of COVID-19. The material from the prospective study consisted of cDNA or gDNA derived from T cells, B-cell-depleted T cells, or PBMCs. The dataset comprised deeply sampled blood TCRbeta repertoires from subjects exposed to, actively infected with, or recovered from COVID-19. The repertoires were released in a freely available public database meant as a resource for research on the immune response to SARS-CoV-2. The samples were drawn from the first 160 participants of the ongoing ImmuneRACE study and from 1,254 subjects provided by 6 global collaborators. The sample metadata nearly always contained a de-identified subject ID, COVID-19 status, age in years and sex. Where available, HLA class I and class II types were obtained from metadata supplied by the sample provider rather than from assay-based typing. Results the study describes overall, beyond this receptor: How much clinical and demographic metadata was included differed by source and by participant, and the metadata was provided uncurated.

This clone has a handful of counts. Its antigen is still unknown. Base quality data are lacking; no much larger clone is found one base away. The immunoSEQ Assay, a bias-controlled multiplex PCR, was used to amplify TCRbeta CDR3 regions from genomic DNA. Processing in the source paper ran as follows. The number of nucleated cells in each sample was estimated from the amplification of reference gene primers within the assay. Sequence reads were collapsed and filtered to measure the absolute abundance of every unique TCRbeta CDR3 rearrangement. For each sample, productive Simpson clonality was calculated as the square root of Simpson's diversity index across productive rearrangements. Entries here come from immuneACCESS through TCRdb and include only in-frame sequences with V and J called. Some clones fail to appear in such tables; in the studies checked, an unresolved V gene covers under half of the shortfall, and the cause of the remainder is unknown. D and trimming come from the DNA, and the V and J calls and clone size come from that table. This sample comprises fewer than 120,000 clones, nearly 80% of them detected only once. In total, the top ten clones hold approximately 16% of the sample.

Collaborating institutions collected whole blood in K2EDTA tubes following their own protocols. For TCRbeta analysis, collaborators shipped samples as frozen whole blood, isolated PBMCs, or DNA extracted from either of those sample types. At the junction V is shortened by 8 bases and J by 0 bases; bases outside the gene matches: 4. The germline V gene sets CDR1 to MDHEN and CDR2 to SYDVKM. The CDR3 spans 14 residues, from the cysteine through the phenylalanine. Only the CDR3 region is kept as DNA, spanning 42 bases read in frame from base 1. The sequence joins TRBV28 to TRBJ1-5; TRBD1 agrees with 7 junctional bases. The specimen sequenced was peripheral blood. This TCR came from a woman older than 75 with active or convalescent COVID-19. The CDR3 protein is CASQNRGSNQPQHF. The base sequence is TGTGCCAGCCAAAACAGGGGTAGCAATCAGCCCCAGCATTTT.